This T cell receptor beta chain was found in a study of monozygotic twins with inflammatory bowel disease. General study findings and limits: T cell subtypes were not distinguishable in this analysis. TCRbeta inverse Simpson diversity was decreased in IBD patients versus healthy co-twins.

Each sample's cDNA came from eight separate reactions. TCRdb re-called the 5' RACE reads and shows each CDR3 protein once, DNA omitted. The table for this sample gives over 110,000 distinct CDR3 sequences. Phlebotomy per donor yielded a single 2.5 ml blood sample. Details on this clonotype: No antigen is known for it.

Material for sequencing was blood. This receptor was identified in a human donor with ulcerative colitis or Crohn's disease, or a healthy co-twin of an affected twin (not recorded which).

The CDR3: CSARAVITGTEAFF. This chain links TRBV20-1 with TRBJ1-1; TCRdb's assignment of TRBD1 cannot be checked, as there is no DNA. Germline V gene lookup returns CDR1 DFQATT and CDR2 SNEGSKA (reference sequence). CDR3 length: 14 amino acids.